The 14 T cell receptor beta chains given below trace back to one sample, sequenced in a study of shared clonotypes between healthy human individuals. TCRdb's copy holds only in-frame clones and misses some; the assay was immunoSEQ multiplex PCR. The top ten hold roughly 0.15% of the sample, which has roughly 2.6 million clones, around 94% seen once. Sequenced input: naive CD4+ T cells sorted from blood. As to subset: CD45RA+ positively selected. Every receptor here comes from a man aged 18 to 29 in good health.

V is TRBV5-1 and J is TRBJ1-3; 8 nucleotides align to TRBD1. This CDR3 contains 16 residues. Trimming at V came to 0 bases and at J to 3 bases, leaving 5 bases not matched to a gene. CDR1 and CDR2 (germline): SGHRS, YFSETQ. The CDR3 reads CASSLAPGTGGNTIYF. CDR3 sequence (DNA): TGCGCCAGCAGCTTGGCCCCGGGGACAGGTGGAAACACCATATATTTT. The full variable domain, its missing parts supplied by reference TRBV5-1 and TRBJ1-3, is KAGVTQTPRYLIKTRGQQVTLSCSPISGHRSVSWYQQTPGQGLQFLFEYFSETQRNKGNFPGRFSGRQFSNSRSEMNVSTLELGDSALYLCASSLAPGTGGNTIYFGEGSWLTVV.

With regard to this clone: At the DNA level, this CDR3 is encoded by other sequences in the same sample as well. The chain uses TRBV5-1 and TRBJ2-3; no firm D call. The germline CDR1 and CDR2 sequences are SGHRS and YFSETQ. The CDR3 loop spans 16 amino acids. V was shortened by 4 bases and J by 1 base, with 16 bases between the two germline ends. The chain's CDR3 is CASSPPLGGGTDTQYF. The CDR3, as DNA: TGCGCCAGCAGCCCTCCTCTGGGTGGCGGCACAGATACGCAGTATTTT.

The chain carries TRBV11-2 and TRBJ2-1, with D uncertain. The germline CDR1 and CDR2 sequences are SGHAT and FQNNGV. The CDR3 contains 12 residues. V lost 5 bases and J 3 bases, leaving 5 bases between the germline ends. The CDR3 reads CASSTRYNEQFF. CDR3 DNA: TGTGCCAGCAGCACGCGCTACAATGAGCAGTTCTTC.

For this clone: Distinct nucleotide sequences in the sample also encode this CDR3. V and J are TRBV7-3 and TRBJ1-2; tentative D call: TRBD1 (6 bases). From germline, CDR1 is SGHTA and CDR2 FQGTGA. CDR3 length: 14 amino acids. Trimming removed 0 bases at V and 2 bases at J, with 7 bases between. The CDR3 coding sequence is TGTGCCAGCAGCTTAACAGGGGGGAACTATGGCTACACCTTC. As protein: CASSLTGGNYGYTF.

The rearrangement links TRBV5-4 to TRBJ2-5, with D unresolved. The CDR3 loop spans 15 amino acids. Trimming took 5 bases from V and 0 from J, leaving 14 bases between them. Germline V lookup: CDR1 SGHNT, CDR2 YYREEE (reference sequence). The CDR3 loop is CASSESSGYQETQYF. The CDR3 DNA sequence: TGTGCCAGCAGTGAATCGTCCGGCTACCAAGAGACCCAGTACTTC.

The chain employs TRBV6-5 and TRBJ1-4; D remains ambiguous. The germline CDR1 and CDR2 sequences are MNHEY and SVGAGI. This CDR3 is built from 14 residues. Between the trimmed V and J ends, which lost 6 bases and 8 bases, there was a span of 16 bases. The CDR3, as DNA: TGTGCCAGCAGAACCGCGGGTTGGGGAGAAAAACTGTTTTTT. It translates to CASRTAGWGEKLFF.

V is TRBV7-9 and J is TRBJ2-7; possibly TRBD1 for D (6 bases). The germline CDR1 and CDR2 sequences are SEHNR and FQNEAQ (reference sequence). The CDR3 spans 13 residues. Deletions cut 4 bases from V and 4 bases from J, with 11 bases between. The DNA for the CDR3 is TGTGCCAGCAGCTGGGACATTTCTTACGAGCAGTACTTC. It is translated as CASSWDISYEQYF.

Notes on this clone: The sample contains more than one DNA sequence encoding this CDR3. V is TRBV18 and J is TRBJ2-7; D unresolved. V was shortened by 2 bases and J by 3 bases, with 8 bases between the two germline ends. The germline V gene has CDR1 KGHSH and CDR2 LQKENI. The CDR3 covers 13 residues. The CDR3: CASSPGVDYEQYF. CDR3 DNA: TGTGCCAGCTCACCAGGGGTGGACTACGAGCAGTACTTC.

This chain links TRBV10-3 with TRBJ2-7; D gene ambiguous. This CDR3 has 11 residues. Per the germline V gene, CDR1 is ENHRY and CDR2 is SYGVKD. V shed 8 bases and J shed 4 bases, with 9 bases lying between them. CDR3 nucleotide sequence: TGTGCCATCGGGTTCGTGTACGAGCAGTACTTC. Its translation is CAIGFVYEQYF.

The DNA of the CDR3 is TGTGCCAGTAACCAACAGGGGGCCCGTAATGAAAAACTGTTTTTT. This sequence encodes CASNQQGARNEKLFF. V usage is TRBV19 and J usage is TRBJ1-4, with 9 positions matching TRBD1. The CDR3 is made up of 15 amino acids. V lost 7 bases to trimming and J lost 4 bases; unmatched junction nucleotides: 7. CDR1 is LNHDA, CDR2 SQIVND, per germline (reference sequence). Looking up the rest from reference TRBV19 and TRBJ1-4 gives the full variable domain: DGGITQSPKYLFRKEGQNVTLSCEQNLNHDAMYWYRQDPGQGLRLIYYSQIVNDFQKGDIAEGYSVSREKKESFPLTVTSAQKNPTAFYLCASNQQGARNEKLFFGSGTQLSVL.

CDR3 protein: CASSYSRGLGETQYF. DNA for the CDR3: TGTGCCAGCAGTTACTCAAGGGGCCTAGGGGAGACCCAGTACTTC. J is TRBJ2-5 and V is TRBV6-6, with D maybe TRBD1 (5 bases). Trimming stripped 0 bases from V and 5 bases from J, with 13 bases between. The germline V gene has CDR1 MNHNY and CDR2 SVGAGI (reference sequence). This CDR3 is built from 15 residues.

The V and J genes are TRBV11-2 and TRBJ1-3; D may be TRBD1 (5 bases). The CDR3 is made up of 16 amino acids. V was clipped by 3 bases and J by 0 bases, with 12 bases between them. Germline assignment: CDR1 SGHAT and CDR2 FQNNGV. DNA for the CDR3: TGTGCCAGCAGCTTGGGGGGACCATACTCTGGAAACACCATATATTTT. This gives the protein CASSLGGPYSGNTIYF.

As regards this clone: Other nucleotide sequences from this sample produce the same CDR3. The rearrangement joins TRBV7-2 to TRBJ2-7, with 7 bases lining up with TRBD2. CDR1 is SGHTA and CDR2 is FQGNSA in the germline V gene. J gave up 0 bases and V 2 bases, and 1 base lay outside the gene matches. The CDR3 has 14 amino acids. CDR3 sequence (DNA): TGTGCCAGCAGCTTAAGCGGGACCTCCTACGAGCAGTACTTC. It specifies CASSLSGTSYEQYF.

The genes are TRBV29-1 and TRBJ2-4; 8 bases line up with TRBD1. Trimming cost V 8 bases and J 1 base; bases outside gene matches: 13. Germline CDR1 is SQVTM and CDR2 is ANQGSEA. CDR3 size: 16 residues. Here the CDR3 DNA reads TGCAGCCTGACAGGGGCCATGCGAAAGGCCAAAAACATTCAGTACTTC. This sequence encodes CSLTGAMRKAKNIQYF.